These 22 T cell receptor beta chains share one sample of origin, sequenced in a study of T cell responses to AZD1222 COVID-19 vaccine (dated by TCRdb to about 2021). The receptor library was made with the immunoSEQ multiplex PCR assay. TCRdb provides this immuneACCESS table in a form limited to in-frame rearrangements. Some clones are lacking; in checked studies, under half of them reflect an unresolved V gene, and why the rest are absent is not known. The sample includes roughly 120,000 clones, with roughly 90% observed a single time. The ten biggest clones cover more than 13% of the sample. Read against the paper, the sample's time point label means: baseline before first vaccination. The sequences come from peripheral blood, collected on day 0 of AZD1222 vaccination. The receptor source for this set is an adult in good health.

Only a few counts were recorded for this clone. The chain's CDR3 is CASSFNSGTGGTQYF. Written as DNA, the CDR3 is TGTGCCAGCAGTTTTAATAGCGGGACTGGGGGGACCCAGTACTTC. J is TRBJ2-5 and V is TRBV28; 8 nucleotides align to TRBD2. This CDR3 has 15 amino acids. Germline CDR1 reads MDHEN; CDR2 reads SYDVKM. The ends lost 3 bases at V and 7 bases at J; junction bases unmatched: 10.

J is TRBJ2-7 and V is TRBV7-8; the D is unclear. The CDR3 extends over 15 amino acids. The germline V and J ends were trimmed by 5 bases and 1 base, with 15 bases remaining between them. Per germline, CDR1 SGHVS and CDR2 FQNEAQ. CDR3 sequence reads: CASSPSRIRSYEQYF. DNA of the CDR3: TGTGCCAGCAGCCCGTCCCGTATTAGGTCCTACGAGCAGTACTTC.

The chain recombines TRBV5-4 with TRBJ2-7; no clear D. V lost 4 bases and J lost 1, with 15 bases in between. CDR1 is SGHNT and CDR2 is YYREEE in the germline V gene (reference sequence). CDR3 length equals 15 residues. CDR3 sequence (DNA): TGTGCCAGCAGCCCGTCCGGGTACCAGTCCTACGAGCAGTACTTC. This encodes CASSPSGYQSYEQYF.

The V call is TRBV9, the J call TRBJ2-5, with D uncertain. V lost 4 bases and J lost 5, with 9 bases in between. Germline CDR1 SGDLS, CDR2 YYNGEE. The CDR3 is made up of 12 amino acids. CDR3 bases: TGTGCCAGCAGCCGGGTTGGCGAGACCCAGTACTTC. Residues: CASSRVGETQYF.

The V call is TRBV12-3 or TRBV12-4, the J call TRBJ1-2; a weak D match, TRBD1 (5 bases). The germline V and J ends were trimmed by 2 bases and 5 bases, with 9 bases remaining between them. The length of the CDR3 is 13 residues. The CDR3 here is CASSLQGQYGYTF. Written as DNA, the CDR3 is TGTGCCAGCAGTTTACAGGGCCAGTATGGCTACACCTTC.

The chain's CDR3 is CASSFEGTSVNEQFF. The CDR3 DNA sequence: TGCGCCAGCAGCTTTGAAGGGACTAGCGTCAATGAGCAGTTCTTC. The chain carries TRBV5-1 and TRBJ2-1; 10 bases match TRBD2. Germline values: CDR1 SGHRS, CDR2 YFSETQ. Trimming took 2 bases from V and 6 from J; bases not matched to a gene: 5. This CDR3 is built from 15 residues.

The V gene is TRBV3-1 (or the pseudogene TRBV3-2), the J gene TRBJ1-5; D is unresolved. Germline CDR1 and CDR2: LGHDT and YNNKEL (reference sequence). V gave up 0 bases and J gave up 0 bases, with 3 bases separating them. The CDR3 runs to 14 residues. CDR3 nucleotide sequence: TGTGCCAGCAGCCAAGAAAATAGCAATCAGCCCCAGCATTTT. It translates to CASSQENSNQPQHF.

This clone was seen once. This chain uses TRBV23-1 with TRBJ1-1; D is unclear. TRBV23-1 is treated as an ORF (open reading frame) with a function not yet certain. V was trimmed by 3 bases and J by 4 bases, leaving 12 bases between them. The CDR3 totals 14 residues. The CDR3 sequence: CASSQAGTGTEAFF. In DNA form, the CDR3 reads TGCGCCAGCAGTCAGGCCGGCACGGGCACTGAAGCTTTCTTT.

This clone was found once. The chain couples TRBV4-3 to TRBJ1-5; the D is unclear. The ends were cut back, 0 bases at V and 7 bases at J, with 13 bases in the middle. CDR1 LGHNA and CDR2 YSLEER come from the germline V gene. The CDR3 length is 15 residues. The chain's CDR3 is CASSQDVGDTQPQHF. As DNA, the CDR3 is TGCGCCAGCAGCCAAGATGTTGGCGACACACAGCCCCAGCATTTT.

The chain couples TRBV5-1 to TRBJ1-2, with D unresolved. V was cut by 2 bases and J by 4 bases, with 12 bases left in between. Germline V gives CDR1 SGHRS, CDR2 YFSETQ. The CDR3 consists of 14 residues. The CDR3 DNA follows: TGCGCCAGCAGCTTTGCGGGATCCGGCTATGGCTACACCTTC. Protein product: CASSFAGSGYGYTF.

This chain joins TRBV30 and TRBJ1-3, with unresolved D. V lost 4 bases and J lost 0, with 4 bases in between. The CDR3 is 12 amino acids. Germline CDR1 GTSNPN, CDR2 SVGIG (reference sequence). CDR3: CAWTSSGNTIYF. In nucleotides, the CDR3 is TGTGCCTGGACAAGCTCTGGAAACACCATATATTTT.

The chain couples TRBV4-3 to TRBJ1-2; perhaps TRBD1 as D (5 bases). Germline V gene data show CDR1 as LGHNA and CDR2 as YSLEER. The CDR3 extends over 15 amino acids. V was trimmed by 0 bases and J by 6 bases, leaving 14 bases between them. For the CDR3, the DNA is TGCGCCAGCAGCCAAGACCCAGGGTTTTTAGATGGCTACACCTTC. Protein: CASSQDPGFLDGYTF.

This chain links TRBV5-1 with TRBJ2-7; 7 nucleotides match TRBD1. Losses at the gene ends were 4 bases for V and 2 bases for J; bases not matched to a gene: 6. The CDR3 totals 14 residues. Germline CDR1 and CDR2: SGHRS and YFSETQ. CDR3 region: CASSMRTGPYEQYF. The CDR3 DNA follows: TGCGCCAGCAGCATGAGGACAGGACCCTACGAGCAGTACTTC.

The chain couples TRBV5-1 to TRBJ2-7; 7 bases agree with TRBD1. This CDR3 is 15 amino acids long. V was clipped by 4 bases and J by 5 bases; unmatched bases: 12. Germline V gene data show CDR1 as SGHRS and CDR2 as YFSETQ. CDR3 in DNA: TGCGCCAGCAGCCCTAGTGGGGGACAGATCCACGAGCAGTACTTC. Its translation is CASSPSGGQIHEQYF.

The chain is built from TRBV9 and TRBJ2-5; 7 bases match TRBD1. Germline V gene data show CDR1 as SGDLS and CDR2 as YYNGEE. The length of the CDR3 is 15 residues. V shed 4 bases, J shed 2 bases, and the junction held 8 bases outside the gene matches. Here the CDR3 DNA reads TGTGCCAGCAGCCCAGGGACAGCGGCACAAGAGACCCAGTACTTC. Translation gives CASSPGTAAQETQYF.

This rearrangement joins TRBV2 to TRBJ1-3; D is uncertain. The CDR3 extends over 15 amino acids. CDR1 and CDR2 from the germline V gene are SNHLY and FYNNEI. V dropped 5 bases and J dropped 0 bases, with 11 bases sitting between them. CDR3 in amino acids: CASSLRPRSGNTIYF. The CDR3 DNA reads as TGTGCCAGCAGTCTAAGGCCACGCTCTGGAAACACCATATATTTT.

This chain uses TRBV3-1 (or the pseudogene TRBV3-2) with TRBJ1-3; TRBD1 aligns across 7 bases. Germline V gene lookup returns CDR1 LGHDT and CDR2 YNNKEL (reference sequence). With 4 bases clipped from V and 0 bases from J, the junction kept 6 bases outside the gene matches. This CDR3 is 16 amino acids long. CDR3 protein: CASSPRDSFSGNTIYF. For the CDR3, the DNA is TGTGCCAGCAGCCCCCGGGACAGCTTCTCTGGAAACACCATATATTTT.

Concerning this clone: The same CDR3 also results from other DNA sequences found in this sample. The V and J genes are TRBV27 and TRBJ2-1; D unclear. V gave up 1 base and J gave up 9 bases, with 4 bases separating them. CDR3 length equals 11 residues. Germline-derived CDR1 and CDR2 are MNHEY and SMNVEV (reference sequence). CDR3 nucleotides: TGTGCCAGCAGTTTATATGGTGAGCAGTTCTTC. It translates to CASSLYGEQFF.

The gene calls are TRBV18 and TRBJ2-7; 15 nucleotides match TRBD2. Germline V lookup: CDR1 KGHSH, CDR2 LQKENI. The CDR3 extends over 18 amino acids. V was clipped by 3 bases and J by 3 bases; unmatched bases: 9. CDR3 amino acids: CASSPLGLAGGDGYEQYF. Here the CDR3 DNA reads TGTGCCAGCTCACCCCTGGGACTAGCGGGAGGAGATGGCTACGAGCAGTACTTC.

V is TRBV28 and J is TRBJ2-5; 8 positions agree with TRBD2. The CDR3 is 14 residues long. J was trimmed by 5 bases and V by 2 bases; bases with no gene match: 4. The germline V gene has CDR1 MDHEN and CDR2 SYDVKM. CDR3: CASSLQSGGETQYF. The CDR3 DNA follows: TGTGCCAGCAGTTTACAGTCGGGGGGGGAGACCCAGTACTTC.

The V call is TRBV6-6, the J call TRBJ2-5; either TRBD1 or TRBD2 may fit D (6 bases each). The germline gives CDR1 MNHNY, CDR2 SVGAGI (reference sequence). The CDR3 contains 14 residues. Trimming stripped 1 base from V and 5 bases from J, with 11 bases between. Here the CDR3 DNA reads TGTGCCAGCAGTTACTGGGGGGCGGACGAGACCCAGTACTTC. Its translation: CASSYWGADETQYF.

The rearrangement links TRBV27 to TRBJ1-2; a possible D gene is TRBD1 (5 bases). The CDR3 totals 12 residues. Germline values: CDR1 MNHEY, CDR2 SMNVEV (reference sequence). The V gene lost 6 bases and the J gene lost 7 bases, with 12 bases spanning the gap. The DNA of the CDR3 is TGTGCCAGCAGGTTTCCGGGGGGTGGCTACACCTTC. The encoded protein is CASRFPGGGYTF.